The 29 T cell receptor beta chains in this list originate from one sample, sequenced in a study of blood T cell repertoires in COVID-19. The repertoire was sequenced with immunoSEQ multiplex PCR; TCRdb's copy has only in-frame clones and lacks some. The table includes 50,000 or so clones, roughly 80% detected once. The sample comprised peripheral blood. These receptor sequences come from a woman aged 55-69 years with acute or convalescent COVID-19.

The chain recombines TRBV7-2 with TRBJ1-5; D gene unclear. Germline lookup yields CDR1 SGHTA and CDR2 FQGNSA. Trimming stripped 5 bases from V and 6 bases from J, with 17 bases between. The CDR3 is 15 residues long. This chain's CDR3 is CASSRLGALGQPQHF. CDR3 DNA sequence: TGTGCCAGCAGCCGCCTAGGAGCCTTGGGTCAGCCCCAGCATTTT.

V gene TRBV7-2 combines with J gene TRBJ1-1, with TRBD1 matching over 9 bases. Unmatched junction bases numbered 6, after V lost 5 bases and J lost 5 bases. The length of the CDR3 is 14 residues. The germline V gene encodes CDR1 SGHTA and CDR2 FQGNSA. DNA of the CDR3: TGTGCCAGCAGCCCGGGACAGGGAAGGACTGAAGCTTTCTTT. Amino acid sequence: CASSPGQGRTEAFF.

This chain joins TRBV21-1 and TRBJ2-6; no DNA check was done on the table's D call, TRBD1. TRBV21-1 counts as a pseudogene. The CDR3 is made up of 20 amino acids. DNA of the CDR3: TGTGCCAGCATCTTCCTCCCGGGACAAGGGATTTTCTGTGGGGCCAACGTCCTGACTTTC. Translating it yields CASIFLPGQGIFCGANVLTF.

V gene TRBV7-8 combines with J gene TRBJ1-1; no firm D call. This CDR3 has 20 residues. Germline CDR1 is SGHVS and CDR2 is FQNEAQ. V was pared by 0 bases and J by 0 bases, with 23 bases between. The CDR3 region has the DNA TGTGCCAGCAGCTTAGCGGGGAGCGCGGGAAGGATACCATTGAACACTGAAGCTTTCTTT. This gives the protein CASSLAGSAGRIPLNTEAFF.

The chain uses TRBV5-1 and TRBJ1-4; 8 nucleotides line up with TRBD1. This CDR3 region has 15 residues. In germline, CDR1 is SGHRS, CDR2 YFSETQ. V dropped 1 base and J dropped 8; count of bases not matched to a gene: 7. The CDR3 coding sequence is TGCGCCAGCAGCTTGCTAGGACAGGGAAAGGAAAAACTGTTTTTT. It encodes CASSLLGQGKEKLFF.

The chain links TRBV3-1 (or the pseudogene TRBV3-2) to TRBJ1-1; possibly TRBD1 for D (5 bases). Germline V CDR1 and CDR2: LGHDT, YNNKEL (reference sequence). V lost 6 bases, J lost 10 bases, and 18 bases lay in between. CDR3 length equals 13 residues. The CDR3 protein is CASSDSFLALAFF. As DNA, the CDR3 is TGTGCCAGCAGTGACAGCTTCCTGGCCCTAGCTTTCTTT.

This clone was counted a few times. The CDR3 loop is CASSTGTGSQPQHF. For the CDR3, the DNA is TGTGCCAGCAGCACCGGGACAGGGAGTCAGCCCCAGCATTTT. V and J are TRBV7-9 and TRBJ1-5; 9 bases align to TRBD1. V lost 5 bases to trimming and J lost 6 bases; unmatched junction nucleotides: 5. The germline CDR1 and CDR2 sequences are SEHNR and FQNEAQ (reference sequence). CDR3 size: 14 residues.

The V call is TRBV7-9, the J call TRBJ1-4; tentatively, D is TRBD1 (6 bases). CDR3 size: 14 residues. CDR1 and CDR2 (germline): SEHNR, FQNEAQ (reference sequence). The germline V and J ends were trimmed by 5 bases and 5 bases, with 12 bases remaining between them. Here the CDR3 reads CASSPTGKNEKLFF. In DNA form, the CDR3 reads TGTGCCAGCAGCCCCACAGGGAAGAATGAAAAACTGTTTTTT.

This clone has just a few counts. The chain carries TRBV7-9 and TRBJ1-2; possibly TRBD1 for D (5 bases). CDR3 size: 17 residues. The V and J ends lost 6 bases and 7 bases respectively, with 27 bases between them. CDR1 is SEHNR, CDR2 FQNEAQ, per germline (reference sequence). CDR3 DNA: TGTGCCAGCAGATCCCCCCCCCGATTTGAAGGCAGGGTTGGCTACACCTTC. It codes for CASRSPPRFEGRVGYTF.

This sequence joins TRBV27 and TRBJ2-2; no clear D gene. Germline V gene lookup returns CDR1 MNHEY and CDR2 SMNVEV (reference sequence). V lost 3 bases to trimming and J lost 8 bases, with 4 bases between them. The CDR3 extends over 11 amino acids. The CDR3 coding sequence is TGTGCCAGCAGTTTTTCAGGGGAGCTGTTTTTT. Amino acid sequence: CASSFSGELFF.

This clone was picked up one time. The gene calls are TRBV19 and TRBJ1-1; D remains unclear. V was trimmed by 5 bases and J by 6 bases, leaving 16 bases between them. CDR1 and CDR2 from the germline V gene are LNHDA and SQIVND (reference sequence). The CDR3 spans 14 residues. CDR3 loop: CASSHRQVGPEAFF. The DNA for the CDR3 is TGTGCCAGTAGTCATCGACAAGTAGGTCCTGAAGCTTTCTTT.

The chain has TRBV3-1 (or the pseudogene TRBV3-2) and TRBJ1-3; 8 nucleotides match TRBD1. V was pared by 3 bases and J by 2 bases, with 3 bases of the junction left unmatched. Germline V gene data show CDR1 as LGHDT and CDR2 as YNNKEL (reference sequence). This CDR3 is 15 amino acids long. The CDR3 sequence: CASSQSDRAGNTIYF. In DNA form, the CDR3 reads TGTGCCAGCAGCCAGTCGGACAGGGCTGGAAACACCATATATTTT.

This sequence joins TRBV27 and TRBJ1-2; no reliable D call. The V gene lost 5 bases and the J gene lost 4 bases, with 14 bases spanning the gap. The CDR3 runs 14 residues. Per germline, CDR1 MNHEY and CDR2 SMNVEV (reference sequence). The CDR3 DNA reads as TGTGCCAGCAGTCCTCAAGAAAGAGTCTATGGCTACACCTTC. This sequence encodes CASSPQERVYGYTF.

This clone was seen once. The J gene is TRBJ1-1, the V gene TRBV15; the D gene is possibly TRBD1 (5 bases). The V end lost 1 base, the J end lost 1 base, and 10 bases lay between the germline ends. The germline V gene encodes CDR1 LNHNV and CDR2 YYDKDF (reference sequence). The CDR3 covers 15 residues. CDR3 loop: CATSRGDTGNTEAFF. CDR3 coding DNA: TGTGCCACCAGCAGAGGAGACACAGGGAACACTGAAGCTTTCTTT.

The rearrangement links TRBV5-4 to TRBJ1-2; D uncertain. CDR1 is SGHNT, CDR2 YYREEE, per germline (reference sequence). This CDR3 is built from 14 residues. With 4 bases removed from V and 5 bases from J, the gap between germline ends came to 15 bases. The CDR3 DNA reads TGTGCCAGCAGCCCCCGGGTAGGCCCTTATGGCTACACCTTC. It encodes CASSPRVGPYGYTF.

This clone was seen only a few times. The identical CDR3 is also encoded by other nucleotide sequences in the sample. The chain joins TRBV7-9 to TRBJ2-1; D is perhaps TRBD1 (5 bases). V shed 5 bases and J shed 5 bases, with 13 bases lying between them. The length of the CDR3 is 14 residues. Germline CDR1 and CDR2: SEHNR and FQNEAQ (reference sequence). For the CDR3, the DNA is TGTGCCAGCAGCCTCCAAGGGGTAGACAATGAGCAGTTCTTC. This gives the protein CASSLQGVDNEQFF.

The V gene is TRBV24-1, the J gene TRBJ2-5, with 11 positions matching TRBD2. With 2 bases clipped from V and 5 bases from J, the junction kept 6 bases outside the gene matches. The CDR3 length is 16 residues. The germline CDR1 and CDR2 sequences are KGHDR and SFDVKD. This CDR3 is CATSDSRLAGRETQYF. CDR3 coding DNA: TGTGCCACCAGTGATTCAAGACTAGCGGGAAGGGAGACCCAGTACTTC.

The CDR3: CASSGRRYNEQFF. The CDR3, as DNA: TGTGCCAGCAGCGGCCGGAGGTACAATGAGCAGTTCTTC. V is TRBV5-5 and J is TRBJ2-1, with D possibly being TRBD2 (5 bases). The CDR3 is made up of 13 amino acids. Germline V gene data show CDR1 as SGHKS and CDR2 as YYEKEE (reference sequence). Trimming shortened V by 4 bases and J by 4 bases, and 9 bases separated the two germline ends.

The V gene is TRBV11-2, the J gene TRBJ2-4, with a weak D call TRBD2 (6 bases). The germline V gene has CDR1 SGHAT and CDR2 FQNNGV. The CDR3 sequence is 14 residues long. Deletions cut 5 bases from V and 6 bases from J, with 14 bases between. CDR3 residues: CASSTGTASNIQYF. The CDR3 DNA sequence: TGTGCCAGCAGCACCGGGACTGCCTCAAACATTCAGTACTTC.

This clone was seen only a few times. The gene calls are TRBV14 and TRBJ1-4; D gene ambiguous. Trimming cost V 0 bases and J 7 bases, with 15 bases left between them. Looked up from germline, CDR1 is SGHDN and CDR2 is FVKESK. CDR3 length: 16 amino acids. This CDR3 reads CASSQDRRMGGEKLFF. The CDR3 DNA follows: TGTGCCAGCAGCCAAGATAGGAGGATGGGAGGTGAAAAACTGTTTTTT.

This rearrangement joins TRBV19 to TRBJ1-2; no reliable D call. The CDR3 is 12 residues long. V was clipped by 4 bases and J by 3 bases, with 6 bases between them. Germline V CDR1 and CDR2: LNHDA, SQIVND (reference sequence). The CDR3 reads CASSTRDYGYTF. Here the CDR3 DNA reads TGTGCCAGTAGTACCCGGGACTATGGCTACACCTTC.

The rearrangement uses TRBV9 and TRBJ2-3; 10 bases map to TRBD1. The CDR3 covers 17 residues. V lost 1 base, J lost 0 bases, and 5 bases stayed unmatched. Germline V gene sequence: CDR1 SGDLS, CDR2 YYNGEE. CDR3 sequence (DNA): TGTGCCAGCAGCGTAAGGGACAGGGGCCGGAGCACAGATACGCAGTATTTT. Its translation is CASSVRDRGRSTDTQYF.

The gene calls are TRBV2 and TRBJ2-3, with 7 bases identical to TRBD2. The CDR3 runs 11 residues. Germline V lookup: CDR1 SNHLY, CDR2 FYNNEI. V lost 10 bases and J lost 5; bases outside the gene matches: 3. The CDR3 sequence is CAKREGDTQYF. The CDR3 DNA reads as TGTGCCAAGAGGGAGGGAGATACGCAGTATTTT.

V is TRBV28 and J is TRBJ1-1; TRBD1 matches at 7 bases. This CDR3 comprises 14 residues. Looked up from germline, CDR1 is MDHEN and CDR2 is SYDVKM. Trimming cost V 4 bases and J 7 bases; bases outside gene matches: 9. CDR3 nucleotide sequence: TGTGCCAGCAGTTCTACGCTGGGACAGCATGAAGCTTTCTTT. Residues: CASSSTLGQHEAFF. Drawing the rest from reference TRBV28 and TRBJ1-1, the complete variable domain is DVKVTQSSRYLVKRTGEKVFLECVQDMDHENMFWYRQDPGLGLRLIYFSYDVKMKEKGDIPEGYSVSREKKERFSLILESASTNQTSMYLCASSSTLGQHEAFFGQGTRLTVV.

This clone came up once. The V call is TRBV5-1, the J call TRBJ1-1; the D is unclear. CDR3 size: 13 residues. V was clipped by 1 base and J by 2 bases, with 6 bases between them. Germline V gene data show CDR1 as SGHRS and CDR2 as YFSETQ. DNA for the CDR3: TGCGCCAGCAGCTTGACCAGTAACACTGAAGCTTTCTTT. It translates to CASSLTSNTEAFF.

This chain links TRBV30 with TRBJ2-3; perhaps TRBD2 as D (6 bases). V was clipped by 0 bases and J by 0 bases, with 7 bases between them. Germline V lookup: CDR1 GTSNPN, CDR2 SVGIG (reference sequence). The CDR3 contains 14 residues. The CDR3 coding sequence is TGTGCCTGGAGTGTAGGGACTAGCACAGATACGCAGTATTTT. This sequence encodes CAWSVGTSTDTQYF.

The count of this clone is one. The rearrangement joins TRBV5-1 to TRBJ2-7; 7 nucleotides align to TRBD1. There are 15 residues in the CDR3. CDR1 and CDR2 from the germline V gene are SGHRS and YFSETQ. With 0 bases clipped from V and 4 bases from J, the junction kept 7 bases outside the gene matches. Written as DNA, the CDR3 is TGCGCCAGCAGCTTGGGGACAGGTCTCCTATACGAGCAGTACTTC. This codes for CASSLGTGLLYEQYF.

The chain uses TRBV10-3 and TRBJ2-2, with TRBD1 identical over 10 bases. V shed 11 bases and J 6 bases; nucleotides not matched to a gene: 9. The CDR3 covers 14 residues. Looked up from germline, CDR1 is ENHRY and CDR2 is SYGVKD. CDR3 protein: CASQPGQGAGELFF. For the CDR3, the DNA is TGTGCCTCGCAACCCGGACAGGGGGCCGGGGAGCTGTTTTTT.

The chain combines TRBV4-2 with TRBJ2-7, with 7 bases identical to TRBD1. Unmatched junction bases numbered 6, after V lost 5 bases and J lost 2 bases. CDR3 size: 14 residues. Germline V lookup: CDR1 LGHNA, CDR2 YNFKEQ. The CDR3 sequence: CASSVGTAAYEQYF. CDR3 in DNA: TGTGCCAGCAGCGTAGGGACAGCAGCCTACGAGCAGTACTTC.